What follows are 3 T cell receptor beta chains derived from one specimen sequenced in a study of regulatory T cells in long-lasting Graves disease. Arm-PCR of CDR3 regions with iRepertoire HTBI primers generated TCR beta libraries. MiXCR, applied by TCRdb to the multiplex PCR reads, yields one record per CDR3 protein. Altogether approximately 400,000 distinct CDR3 sequences are present, about 16% being singletons, with the ten largest covering roughly 20%. Time point reported: newly diagnosed GD, antithyroid drugs for less than 3 months. The TCR library was prepared using RNA isolated from PBMCs. Sequenced material: peripheral blood mononuclear cells (PBMCs), taken at new diagnosis, from a patient treated with antithyroid drugs. The receptors originated from a female donor with Graves disease.

This clonotype was detected many times. The V gene is TRBV7-8, the J gene TRBJ1-5; 10 nucleotides align to TRBD1. The junction had 8 bases not matched to a gene; V was cut back by 5 bases and J by 7 bases. This CDR3 has 15 amino acids. The germline CDR1 and CDR2 sequences are SGHVS and FQNEAQ. Written as DNA, the CDR3 is TGTGCCAGCAGCGGACAGGGGGTGGTCGACCAGCCCCAGCATTTT. Translating it yields CASSGQGVVDQPQHF.

The sample holds many counts of this clonotype. The V gene is TRBV2, the J gene TRBJ2-3; TRBD2 matches at 15 bases. The CDR3 contains 15 residues. With V trimmed by 6 bases and J by 4 bases, 2 bases remained unmatched. Germline CDR1 is SNHLY and CDR2 is FYNNEI. The CDR3 DNA is TGTGCCAGCAGGGGACTAGCGGGAGGCGCAGATACGCAGTATTTT. Its protein is CASRGLAGGADTQYF.

This clonotype was counted only a few times. This rearrangement joins TRBV7-8 to TRBJ2-3; D perhaps matches TRBD2 (6 bases). The V end lost 2 bases, the J end lost 6 bases, and 12 bases lay between the germline ends. CDR1 SGHVS and CDR2 FQNEAQ come from the germline V gene. The CDR3 contains 14 residues. For the CDR3, the DNA is TGTGCCAGCAGCTTAAATCCCGGGAGCGATACGCAGTATTTT. It encodes CASSLNPGSDTQYF. Filled out from reference TRBV7-8 and TRBJ2-3, the complete variable domain reads GAGVSQSPRYKVAKRGQDVALRCDPISGHVSLFWYQQALGQGPEFLTYFQNEAQLDKSGLPSDRFFAERPEGSVSTLKIQRTQQEDSAVYLCASSLNPGSDTQYFGPGTRLTVL.